The source of this T cell receptor (beta chain) is a study of blood T cells in healthy people across ages. Across the whole study: When template switching was applied, about one barcoded beta molecule was captured per two T cells. Study-level points and caveats: Observed TCR beta diversity showed a strong correlation with the percentage of naive T cells as measured by flow cytometry. Considered underestimates were the diversity estimates obtained from one million T cells.

Germline loops: CDR1 DFQATT, CDR2 SNEGSKA (reference sequence). CDR3 length: 14 amino acids. V lost 4 bases, J lost 4 bases, and 6 bases stayed unmatched. PCR was performed a second time for 7 to 11 cycles using a sample-barcoded 5' primer and a J-beta primer mix. Each CDR3 protein gets one entry after TCRdb re-called the 5' RACE reads with MiXCR. The sample lists around 1.7 million distinct CDR3 sequences, roughly 30% occurring once. To note about this clonotype: The antigen is unknown.

Material: blood. The receptor was derived from a woman aged 25 to 39 in good health. The chain carries TRBV20-1 and TRBJ2-2, with 7 bases fitting TRBD2. Here the CDR3 reads CSATYSGGTGELFF. The CDR3, as DNA: TGCAGTGCTACCTATTCGGGGGGCACCGGGGAGCTGTTTTTT.